This is a list of T cell receptor beta chains from one sample in a study of cytomegalovirus exposure and HLA in healthy donors. Profiling relied on immunoSEQ multiplex PCR, and the TCRdb table lists in-frame clones only, not all of them. Altogether about 110,000 clones are present, roughly four fifths being singletons, with the ten largest covering 6.1%. What was sequenced was PBMCs. These receptors originate from a woman aged 45 to 65 in good health and CMV-seropositive. Both conserved end residues are part of each CDR3. The D gene is left open where the match is weak. Clone size appears in some rows only: once, few, many, or a class for an expanded clone.

j_call d_call v_call clone_size cdr3_aa cdr3_nt
TRBJ1-2 TRBD1 TRBV19 few CASSRLQGAGGYGYTF TGTGCCAGTAGTCGACTACAGGGGGCGGGTGGTTATGGCTACACCTTC
TRBJ2-7 NA TRBV5-1 once CASSLVPGIEQYF TGCGCCAGCAGCTTGGTTCCGGGGATCGAGCAGTACTTC
TRBJ1-1 NA TRBV6-6 few CASSYLGGTEAFF TGTGCCAGCAGTTACTTAGGGGGCACTGAAGCTTTCTTT
TRBJ1-2 TRBD1 TRBV29-1 NA CSGTGPGGYTF TGCAGCGGGACAGGGCCGGGCGGCTACACCTTC
TRBJ1-2 TRBD1 TRBV6-5 NA CASSPGQGRGYTF TGTGCCAGCAGTCCGGGACAGGGGAGAGGCTACACCTTC
TRBJ2-3 NA TRBV11-2 NA CASSPRLMSSVTDTQYF TGTGCCAGCAGCCCACGGTTAATGAGTTCTGTCACAGATACGCAGTATTTT
TRBJ2-5 TRBD1 TRBV5-6 NA CASSRTPGQWEETQYF TGTGCCAGCAGCAGAACTCCGGGACAGTGGGAAGAGACCCAGTACTTC
TRBJ2-7 NA TRBV6-5 few CASSYSGGAFYEQYF TGTGCCAGCAGTTACTCCGGAGGAGCCTTCTACGAGCAGTACTTC
TRBJ1-5 TRBD1 TRBV29-1 NA CSVSAGTGGGQPQHF TGCAGCGTTAGTGCCGGGACAGGGGGCGGCCAGCCCCAGCATTTT
TRBJ2-7 TRBD2 TRBV25-1 NA CASLGTSGGSYEQYF TGTGCCAGTCTCGGGACTAGCGGGGGCAGCTACGAGCAGTACTTC
TRBJ2-7 TRBD2 TRBV5-6 NA CASREAGGLYEQYF TGTGCCAGCAGAGAAGCGGGGGGGCTCTACGAGCAGTACTTC
TRBJ2-3 NA TRBV5-1 NA CASSLEARDTQYF TGCGCCAGCAGCTTGGAAGCACGGGATACGCAGTATTTT
TRBJ2-5 NA TRBV29-1 NA CSVESRETQYF TGCAGCGTTGAGAGTAGAGAGACCCAGTACTTC
TRBJ2-7 TRBD1 TRBV7-2 NA CASSSGQGGWEQYF TGTGCCAGCAGCTCGGGACAGGGAGGATGGGAGCAGTACTTC
TRBJ2-5 TRBD1 TRBV15 NA CATSTRQGRWETQYF TGTGCCACCAGCACGAGACAGGGGAGATGGGAGACCCAGTACTTC
TRBJ1-4 TRBD1 TRBV6-1 few CASSAQGAHFIGEKLFF TGTGCCAGCAGTGCGCAGGGGGCGCATTTTATAGGTGAAAAACTGTTTTTT
TRBJ2-3 TRBD1 TRBV6-1 NA CASRGQGTNTQYF TGTGCCAGCAGAGGACAGGGGACAAATACGCAGTATTTT
TRBJ1-1 NA TRBV5-6 NA CASSPYRETEAFF TGTGCCAGCAGCCCATACAGGGAGACTGAAGCTTTCTTT
TRBJ2-5 NA TRBV13 few CASSVNQETQYF TGTGCCAGCAGCGTAAACCAAGAGACCCAGTACTTC
TRBJ2-3 TRBD2 TRBV7-8 once CASSSGLAGETHTDTQYF TGTGCCAGCAGCTCGGGACTAGCGGGGGAGACGCACACAGATACGCAGTATTTT
TRBJ2-5 NA TRBV11-2 NA CASSLDFSTGQYF TGTGCCAGCAGCTTAGATTTCTCCACGGGGCAGTACTTC
TRBJ1-2 NA TRBV13 NA CASSPLIGNYGYTF TGTGCCAGCAGCCCCCTTATTGGCAACTATGGCTACACCTTC
TRBJ2-5 TRBD2 TRBV7-6 NA CASSLEVAGETQYF TGTGCCAGCAGCTTAGAGGTAGCGGGGGAGACCCAGTACTTC
TRBJ2-3 NA TRBV6-5 NA CASSQGDTQYF TGTGCCAGCAGTCAGGGGGATACGCAGTATTTT
TRBJ2-3 NA TRBV2 NA CASREGSGFPTDTQYF TGTGCCAGCAGAGAAGGGTCCGGGTTCCCCACAGATACGCAGTATTTT
TRBJ1-1 TRBD1 TRBV5-1 NA CASSSHTGGGTEAFF TGCGCCAGCAGCTCTCACACAGGGGGAGGCACTGAAGCTTTCTTT
TRBJ1-2 NA TRBV2 NA CASRTDSPYGYTF TGTGCCAGCAGGACGGACAGTCCTTATGGCTACACCTTC
TRBJ1-1 NA TRBV5-1 NA CASSLAGNTEAFF TGCGCCAGCAGCTTGGCCGGGAACACTGAAGCTTTCTTT
TRBJ2-5 TRBD2 TRBV7-7 NA CASSRGTSGVETQYF TGTGCTAGCAGCCGTGGGACTAGCGGGGTAGAGACCCAGTACTTC
TRBJ1-1 NA TRBV7-2 NA CASSLSPRTVNTEAFF TGTGCCAGCAGCTTATCCCCAAGGACTGTGAACACTGAAGCTTTCTTT
TRBJ2-2 TRBD2 TRBV4-3 NA CASSQDPSGEHTGELFF TGCGCCAGCAGCCAAGATCCTAGCGGGGAGCACACCGGGGAGCTGTTTTTT
TRBJ2-3 TRBD2 TRBV4-1 NA CASSQVFGLAGVEDTQYF TGCGCCAGCAGCCAAGTTTTCGGCCTAGCGGGGGTGGAAGATACGCAGTATTTT
TRBJ2-2 TRBD2 TRBV9 NA CASSPQRGGISGELFF TGTGCCAGCAGCCCTCAGCGGGGTGGTATTTCCGGGGAGCTGTTTTTT
TRBJ1-2 TRBD1 TRBV5-4 NA CASSLKGAYYGYTF TGTGCCAGCAGCTTGAAGGGGGCCTACTATGGCTACACCTTC
TRBJ1-2 TRBD1 TRBV5-1 NA CASSLDTGQAYGYTF TGCGCCAGCAGCTTGGACACTGGACAGGCCTATGGCTACACCTTC
TRBJ2-2 NA TRBV7-9 NA CASSFILTGELFF TGTGCCAGCAGCTTTATTCTCACCGGGGAGCTGTTTTTT
TRBJ1-1 NA TRBV9 NA CASSVGGGRGTEAFF TGTGCCAGCAGCGTAGGGGGAGGGAGGGGCACTGAAGCTTTCTTT
TRBJ2-4 TRBD2 TRBV28 NA CASSLRSGGIKNIQYF TGTGCCAGCAGTTTGCGTAGCGGGGGGATCAAAAACATTCAGTACTTC
TRBJ2-3 TRBD1 TRBV18 NA CASSPPGQGTDTQYF TGTGCCAGCTCACCGCCGGGACAGGGCACAGATACGCAGTATTTT
TRBJ2-7 NA TRBV5-1 NA CASSFFVRGLSYEQYF TGCGCCAGCAGCTTCTTTGTGCGGGGCCTCTCCTACGAGCAGTACTTC
TRBJ1-1 NA TRBV29-1 NA CSATTGTIRNTEAFF TGCAGCGCGACCACCGGGACAATAAGAAACACTGAAGCTTTCTTT
TRBJ2-3 TRBD2 TRBV5-1 NA CASSLVAGGSQDTQYF TGCGCCAGCAGCTTGGTAGCGGGGGGTTCCCAAGATACGCAGTATTTT
TRBJ2-7 TRBD1 TRBV30 once CAWRTGGNLEQYF TGTGCCTGGAGGACAGGGGGTAATTTAGAGCAGTACTTC
TRBJ2-5 NA TRBV2 NA CASRQGQETQYF TGTGCCAGCAGACAGGGCCAAGAGACCCAGTACTTC
TRBJ2-3 NA TRBV29-1 NA CSVGGGAHPDTQYF TGCAGCGTTGGAGGGGGGGCGCACCCAGATACGCAGTATTTT
TRBJ2-2 TRBD1 TRBV15 NA CATSWGQGVTGELFF TGTGCCACCAGCTGGGGACAGGGGGTCACCGGGGAGCTGTTTTTT
TRBJ1-1 NA TRBV19 few CASIGGFGEAFF TGTGCCAGTATAGGGGGATTTGGTGAAGCTTTCTTT
TRBJ2-7 NA TRBV7-2 NA CASSSGYGGEQYF TGTGCCAGCAGCTCCGGCTATGGGGGGGAGCAGTACTTC
TRBJ2-1 TRBD1 TRBV9 few CASSVRPSRGPDEQFF TGTGCCAGCAGCGTTAGACCATCCAGGGGGCCGGATGAGCAGTTCTTC
TRBJ2-1 NA TRBV7-3 NA CASGRGVGNEQFF TGTGCCAGCGGGAGGGGGGTAGGGAATGAGCAGTTCTTC
TRBJ1-1 NA TRBV2 NA CASIIEGRGNTEAFF TGTGCCAGCATCATAGAGGGGCGGGGCAACACTGAAGCTTTCTTT
TRBJ1-1 TRBD1 TRBV30 NA CAWSARYRGSDTEAFF TGTGCCTGGAGTGCGCGCTACAGGGGTAGTGACACTGAAGCTTTCTTT
TRBJ2-3 TRBD1 TRBV15 NA CATSRGQGSTDTQYF TGTGCCACCAGCAGGGGACAGGGAAGCACAGATACGCAGTATTTT
TRBJ2-1 TRBD2 TRBV6-1 NA CATFNSGGSYNEQFF TGTGCCACGTTTAACTCCGGGGGGTCCTACAATGAGCAGTTCTTC
TRBJ2-1 TRBD1 TRBV5-1 NA CASSPQGANSYNEQFF TGCGCCAGCAGCCCACAGGGGGCTAACTCCTACAATGAGCAGTTCTTC